This T cell receptor (beta chain) was sequenced in a study of regulatory T cells in long-lasting Graves disease. Through Arm-PCR of CDR3 regions and iRepertoire HTBI primers, TCR beta libraries were built. Original processing notes: Sample data revealed under 75 TRBV and 12 to 15 TRBJ segments. TCRdb passed the multiplex PCR reads through MiXCR, listing each CDR3 protein once. The V and J calls were not made by the authors but by TCRdb's processing. The sample lists fewer than 650,000 distinct CDR3 sequences, roughly 15% seen once, with around 18% in the top ten. CDR3 size: 17 residues. Germline CDR1 is WNHNN and CDR2 is SYGVQD (reference sequence). Germline trimming cut 2 bases from V and 5 bases from J; bases unmatched to any gene: 13. As concerns this clonotype: Its matching antigen is unknown.

Study-wide points: Small sample size may have lowered accuracy.

Indicated time point: newly diagnosed GD, antithyroid drugs for less than 3 months. RNA extracted from PBMCs served as the sequencing template. American Thyroid Association guidelines defined Graves' disease diagnosis. These same data were also listed under a study on T cells in Graves' hyperthyroidism and ophthalmopathy. Per that paper: A model of 13 V-J pairs discriminated ophthalmopathy from stable hyperthyroidism.

The sequence derives from a woman in her 30s with Graves disease. The sequenced sample was peripheral blood mononuclear cells (PBMCs), obtained at new diagnosis, from a patient treated with antithyroid drugs. V is TRBV10-1 and J is TRBJ2-7; 9 bases line up with TRBD2. The CDR3 region has the DNA TGCGCCAGCAGTGAGAAACTCGGGACTAGCAGAAGGAACGAGCAGTACTTC. Translated, it gives CASSEKLGTSRRNEQYF.